This T cell receptor (beta chain) stems from a study of T cells in localized non-small cell lung cancer. Germline lookup yields CDR1 MDHEN and CDR2 SYDVKM. V lost 2 bases to trimming and J lost 9 bases, with 14 bases between them. This CDR3 contains 15 residues. Broader study findings: Uninvolved adjacent lung had higher T cell clonality than tumor and all other tissues. Heterogeneity stays possible, as sequencing covered only one tumor region.

To note about this clone: The antigen is unknown.

Repertoires were generated with immunoSEQ multiplex PCR, while TCRdb's copy carries only in-frame clones and drops some. In the table there are several thousand clones, about 31% of which are singletons. The chain carries TRBV28 and TRBJ1-6; tentatively, D is TRBD1 (6 bases). The material sequenced was lung tumor tissue, taken before any cancer treatment. The receptor was derived from a man aged 35-69 years with stage III lung adenocarcinoma. The CDR3 DNA reads TGTGCCAGCAGTTTAAGGAAAGGGGGGACTTCACCCCTCCACTTT. This sequence encodes CASSLRKGGTSPLHF.